This TCR beta chain was documented in a study of blood T cell repertoires in COVID-19. Sequencing was performed with immunoSEQ multiplex PCR; in TCRdb, only in-frame clones are kept and a portion is missing. Of about 200,000 clones listed, roughly nine tenths were seen once; the top ten hold approximately 7.6%. This clone was seen only once. V lost 1 base, J lost 8 bases, and 6 bases stayed unmatched. CDR1 and CDR2 (germline): GTSNPN, SVGIG (reference sequence). The CDR3 is 14 amino acids. V usage is TRBV30 and J usage is TRBJ1-2, with 11 bases fitting TRBD1. The sample comprised PBMCs or T cells enriched from blood (not recorded which). The source is a woman between 18 and 30 years old who had recovered from COVID-19. The CDR3 loop is CAWSGGQGARGYTF. CDR3 bases: TGTGCCTGGAGTGGTGGACAGGGGGCGCGAGGCTACACCTTC.